The 14 T cell receptor beta chains presented below share a single source sample, sequenced in a study of human T cells and chemical hapten exposure (dated by TCRdb to about 2021). The sample's time point, from its label and the paper: patch test 3, about 24 weeks after DPC sensitization. The meaning of the sample's treatment or condition label: therapeutic diphenylcyclopropenone sensitization with weekly scalp DPC. The library was obtained by RACE. Sequencing used a NextSeq 500. TCRdb trimmed the raw reads at Q25, called clones with MiXCR and kept productive beta chains. Every CDR3 protein is listed once, alongside the most common genes and DNA of its rows. This sample holds 150,000 to 200,000 distinct CDR3 sequences; 24% were observed only once. Under 2.5% of the sample lies in the top ten. The sample consisted of whole blood, taken in connection with sensitization to the hapten diphenylcyclopropenone (DPC). The receptors come from a woman in her thirties or forties with alopecia areata. Some clones in this sample may be carry-over from other donors' samples.

This clonotype was recorded once. V and J are TRBV7-3 and TRBJ1-1, with a tentative D call TRBD1 (5 bases). The germline gives CDR1 SGHTA, CDR2 FQGTGA. Trimming cost V 1 base and J 6 bases, with 12 bases left between them. This CDR3 is 14 amino acids long. CDR3 loop: CASSLIRRGAEAFF. The DNA for the CDR3 is TGTGCCAGCAGCTTAATACGACGGGGGGCTGAAGCTTTCTTT.

The gene calls are TRBV24-1 and TRBJ1-5; the match to TRBD1 covers 7 bases. Trimming cost V 7 bases and J 7 bases; bases outside gene matches: 12. The CDR3 has 15 amino acids. Germline CDR1 and CDR2: KGHDR and SFDVKD. CDR3 coding DNA: TGTGCCACCAGAGACAGGGAAGAGGAACGGCAGCCCCAGCATTTT. Translation: CATRDREEERQPQHF.

There are a few counts of this clonotype. The chain has TRBV5-1 and TRBJ2-7; D perhaps matches TRBD1 (6 bases). CDR3 length: 14 amino acids. Trimming removed 1 base at V and 5 bases at J, with 13 bases between. Germline CDR1 reads SGHRS; CDR2 reads YFSETQ. CDR3 sequence reads: CASSLWGQTDEQYF. The CDR3 bases are TGCGCCAGCAGCTTGTGGGGGCAGACGGACGAGCAGTACTTC.

The chain employs TRBV28 and TRBJ1-4; D is unresolved. The CDR3 contains 15 residues. The V and J ends lost 5 bases and 2 bases respectively, with 12 bases between them. Germline V gene lookup returns CDR1 MDHEN and CDR2 SYDVKM. This CDR3 reads CASSIPGSTNEKLFF. In DNA form, the CDR3 reads TGTGCCAGCAGTATACCGGGGTCTACTAATGAAAAACTGTTTTTT.

This clonotype was observed many times. The CDR3 spells CASSYSSGSGANVLTF. In nucleotides, the CDR3 is TGTGCCAGCAGTTACTCGAGTGGCTCTGGGGCCAACGTCCTGACTTTC. The V call is TRBV6-5, the J call TRBJ2-6; D is unclear. V dropped 0 bases and J dropped 0 bases, with 6 bases sitting between them. The CDR3 sequence is 16 residues long. CDR1 is MNHEY and CDR2 is SVGAGI in the germline V gene.

This sequence joins TRBV6-5 and TRBJ2-7; TRBD2 agrees at 7 bases. This CDR3 is built from 11 residues. Looked up from germline, CDR1 is MNHEY and CDR2 is SVGAGI. Unmatched junction bases numbered 0, after V lost 7 bases and J lost 3 bases. CDR3 bases: TGTGCCAGCACGGGGGGCTACGAGCAGTACTTC. Encoded protein: CASTGGYEQYF.

The CDR3 coding sequence is TGCGCCAGCAGCTTCAACAGGAACACTGAAGCTTTCTTT. Its translation: CASSFNRNTEAFF. The V gene is TRBV5-1, the J gene TRBJ1-1; no reliable D call. Germline CDR1 SGHRS, CDR2 YFSETQ. The CDR3 consists of 13 residues. Trimming cost V 2 bases and J 1 base, with 6 bases left between them.

V usage is TRBV6-2 or TRBV6-3 and J usage is TRBJ2-5; unclear D gene. Trimming left V 2 bases short and J 5 bases short, with 6 bases between. Germline V lookup: CDR1 MNHEY, CDR2 SVGEGT. The CDR3 is 12 residues long. The CDR3 DNA follows: TGTGCCAGCAGTTACCGGCTGGAGACCCAGTACTTC. This sequence encodes CASSYRLETQYF.

The V and J genes are TRBV10-3 and TRBJ2-1; 9 bases agree with TRBD1. Unmatched junction bases numbered 6, after V lost 10 bases and J lost 8 bases. This CDR3 is built from 12 residues. CDR1 is ENHRY, CDR2 SYGVKD, per germline. The CDR3 nucleotides read TGTGCCACGAGGGGACAGGGAGATGAGCAGTTCTTC. This encodes CATRGQGDEQFF.

The genes are TRBV5-1 and TRBJ1-2; 9 bases agree with TRBD1. The CDR3 consists of 12 residues. The germline CDR1 and CDR2 sequences are SGHRS and YFSETQ. The V segment lost 5 bases and the J segment 6 bases; nucleotides outside the gene matches: 2. The CDR3 region has the DNA TGCGCCAGCAGACAGGGGGCCGATGGCTACACCTTC. It yields the protein CASRQGADGYTF.

This clonotype showed up just a few times. The chain uses TRBV14 and TRBJ2-5; D is unclear. Germline lookup yields CDR1 SGHDN and CDR2 FVKESK. The CDR3 sequence is 12 residues long. V was pared by 4 bases and J by 4 bases, with 7 bases between. The CDR3 DNA reads TGTGCCAGCAGCCCAACCCGAGAGACCCAGTACTTC. Its protein product is CASSPTRETQYF.

The V and J genes are TRBV12-3 or TRBV12-4 and TRBJ1-2; D is unclear. Deletions cut 5 bases from V and 5 bases from J, with 6 bases between. This CDR3 spans 11 amino acids. CDR3 nucleotide sequence: TGTGCCAGCAGTATTTCGTATGGCTACACCTTC. Its translation is CASSISYGYTF.

The chain couples TRBV6-2 or TRBV6-3 to TRBJ2-1; 10 nucleotides align to TRBD2. CDR3 length: 17 residues. Germline-derived CDR1 and CDR2 are MNHEY and SVGEGT. V was pared by 7 bases and J by 2 bases, with 11 bases of the junction left unmatched. The CDR3 here is CASTLGGGLAPYNEQFF. The CDR3 nucleotides are TGTGCCAGCACTCTAGGAGGGGGACTAGCGCCCTACAATGAGCAGTTCTTC.

This clonotype was observed at least ten times. The gene calls are TRBV6-6 and TRBJ1-5; D is unclear. V was cut by 0 bases and J by 0 bases, with 12 bases left in between. CDR1 is MNHNY, CDR2 SVGAGI, per germline (reference sequence). This CDR3 has 17 amino acids. CDR3 protein: CASSYSLRGSSNQPQHF. The CDR3 region has the DNA TGTGCCAGCAGTTACTCTCTGCGCGGCAGTAGCAATCAGCCCCAGCATTTT.